The rows below give T cell receptor beta chains drawn from one sample of a study of T cells and Merkel cell carcinoma outcomes. Repertoires were generated with immunoSEQ multiplex PCR, while TCRdb's copy carries only in-frame clones and drops some. The sample shows about 3,000 clones, 95% to 96% of them seen only once. The specimen sequenced was tumor tissue from Merkel cell carcinoma. These TCRs come from a human donor with Merkel cell carcinoma. Both conserved end residues are part of each CDR3.

V gene	J gene	CDR3 protein
TRBV6-6	TRBJ1-5	CASSYSKALNQPQHF
TRBV28	TRBJ1-1	CASSRVEAFF
TRBV18	TRBJ1-5	CASSPSGFNQPQHF
TRBV19	TRBJ2-1	CASSTQDRGGNEQFF
TRBV5-1	TRBJ2-2	CASSSTPGLGGAGELFF
TRBV9	TRBJ1-1	CASSSGLGPNTEAFF
TRBV28	TRBJ1-3	CASGQGANTIYF
TRBV5-4	TRBJ2-5	CASSRVTSGQETQYF
TRBV18	TRBJ2-5	CASSPPNGGPQETQYF
TRBV18	TRBJ2-7	CASSPVAGASNEQYF
TRBV11-2	TRBJ1-1	CASSLGFSLNTEAFF
TRBV4-3	TRBJ2-1	CASSQDLAGKYNEQFF
TRBV5-1	TRBJ1-4	CASHSAPGQLNEKLFF
TRBV19	TRBJ2-6	CASSEGFGANVLTF
TRBV9	TRBJ1-5	CASSVGGGAQPQHF
TRBV7-9	TRBJ2-7	CASSLPPRGRADEQYF
TRBV7-8	TRBJ1-1	CASSPRGGGMNTEAFF